This passage covers 9 T cell receptor beta chains from one sample sequenced in a study of shared clonotypes between healthy human individuals. Clones were read by immunoSEQ multiplex PCR, and TCRdb kept only the in-frame ones, dropping some. The sample lists over 2 million clones, 85% to 95% seen once, with 0.1% to 0.15% in the top ten. The sequenced material came from naive CD4+ T cells sorted from blood. Subset specified: CD45RA+ positively selected. The receptors derive from a young man in good health.

Concerning this clone itself: Other nucleotide sequences in the sample specify the same CDR3. The chain links TRBV7-2 to TRBJ2-7, with a possible D match to TRBD1 (5 bases). CDR3 length: 13 residues. The ends were cut back, 1 base at V and 2 bases at J, with 6 bases in the middle. Germline assignment: CDR1 SGHTA and CDR2 FQGNSA. CDR3 region: CASSLVRAYEQYF. CDR3 in DNA: TGTGCCAGCAGCTTAGTCAGGGCCTACGAGCAGTACTTC.

The chain carries TRBV5-4 and TRBJ2-2; 14 nucleotides align to TRBD2. CDR3 length: 18 residues. V was clipped by 4 bases and J by 5 bases; unmatched bases: 10. Looked up from germline, CDR1 is SGHNT and CDR2 is YYREEE (reference sequence). The CDR3 protein is CASSHGTSGSTGTGELFF. For the CDR3, the DNA is TGTGCCAGCAGCCATGGGACTAGCGGGAGTACCGGGACCGGGGAGCTGTTTTTT. Looking up the rest from reference TRBV5-4 and TRBJ2-2 gives the full variable domain: ETGVTQSPTHLIKTRGQQVTLRCSSQSGHNTVSWYQQALGQGPQFIFQYYREEENGRGNFPPRFSGLQFPNYSSELNVNALELDDSALYLCASSHGTSGSTGTGELFFGEGSRLTVL.

The chain carries TRBV5-1 and TRBJ2-1, with D perhaps matching TRBD1 (7 bases). This CDR3 comprises 17 residues. The germline gives CDR1 SGHRS, CDR2 YFSETQ. V lost 4 bases to trimming and J lost 12 bases, with 29 bases between them. The CDR3 DNA reads as TGCGCCAGCAGCCTGGGGGGACCCGGGACAGTGGATGATGGGCAGTTCTTC. It translates to CASSLGGPGTVDDGQFF.

The genes are TRBV5-1 and TRBJ2-7, with 9 nucleotides matching TRBD2. From germline, CDR1 is SGHRS and CDR2 YFSETQ. This CDR3 region has 16 residues. After removal of 1 base from V and 5 bases from J, the junction contained 10 bases not matched to a gene. The CDR3 sequence is CASSLRPAGGSHEQYF. The CDR3 DNA reads as TGCGCCAGCAGCTTGCGGCCAGCGGGAGGCTCGCACGAGCAGTACTTC.

V usage is TRBV5-1 and J usage is TRBJ2-7; no firm D call. V was cut by 2 bases and J by 0 bases, with 15 bases left in between. This CDR3 is built from 16 residues. CDR1 and CDR2 from the germline V gene are SGHRS and YFSETQ. This CDR3 reads CASSLKSLADSYEQYF. The CDR3 bases are TGCGCCAGCAGCTTAAAAAGCCTCGCGGACTCCTACGAGCAGTACTTC.

The chain is built from TRBV6-1 and TRBJ2-3; TRBD1 might be the D (6 bases). Trimming took 5 bases from V and 2 from J, leaving 11 bases between them. The CDR3 extends over 14 amino acids. Germline V lookup: CDR1 MNHNS, CDR2 SASEGT. The CDR3 here is CASSLRTATDTQYF. The CDR3 DNA is TGTGCCAGCAGTCTCCGGACAGCCACAGATACGCAGTATTTT.

In this sample, this clone turned up many times. J is TRBJ2-5 and V is TRBV28; 7 positions match TRBD2. In germline, CDR1 is MDHEN, CDR2 SYDVKM. J gave up 5 bases and V 6 bases, and 6 bases lay outside the gene matches. The CDR3 covers 13 residues. CDR3 sequence: CASRPLARETQYF. The CDR3 DNA reads as TGTGCCAGCAGACCACTAGCGAGGGAGACCCAGTACTTC.

The rearrangement links TRBV7-9 to TRBJ2-7; maybe TRBD2 (5 bases). Germline V gene sequence: CDR1 SEHNR, CDR2 FQNEAQ (reference sequence). This CDR3 is 14 amino acids long. V lost 4 bases, J lost 5 bases, and 15 bases lay in between. The CDR3 DNA sequence: TGTGCCAGCAGCTCTACACTAGGAATTGACGAGCAGTACTTC. This encodes CASSSTLGIDEQYF.

V gene TRBV4-1 combines with J gene TRBJ2-4, with a tentative D call TRBD2 (5 bases). Germline values: CDR1 MGHRA, CDR2 YSYEKL. This CDR3 is built from 17 residues. Trimming cost V 0 bases and J 0 bases, with 12 bases left between them. In DNA form, the CDR3 reads TGCGCCAGCAGCCAAGATAACGAGGGCAAAGCCAAAAACATTCAGTACTTC. Its protein is CASSQDNEGKAKNIQYF.